Presented here are 32 T cell receptor beta chains from one specimen sequenced in a study of graft-versus-host responses after intestinal transplantation (dated by TCRdb to about 2021). The library was generated by the immunoSEQ multiplex PCR assay. TCRdb took this table from immuneACCESS and kept in-frame rearrangements with V and J called. Such tables lack part of the clones; where checked against another copy, unresolved V genes explain under half of the gap, and the rest is unexplained. The sample table shows about 96,000 clones, and 92% are seen once. Roughly 0.31% of the sample is taken by the ten largest. No antigen has been assigned to these receptors. What the time point label conveys for this sample: cells obtained before transplantation from donor or recipient. This sample comprised unstimulated CD4+ T cells sorted from spleen or lymph node cells, obtained before intestinal transplant. These receptor sequences come from a human donor who received an intestinal transplant.

The table lists this clone with a count of one. In DNA, the CDR3 is TGTGCCAGCAGTTCTAGGACGACCTACGAGCAGTACTTC. Protein sequence: CASSSRTTYEQYF. The chain recombines TRBV27 with TRBJ2-7, with D hard to call. In germline, CDR1 is MNHEY, CDR2 SMNVEV (reference sequence). Trimming took 4 bases from V and 2 from J, leaving 9 bases between them. CDR3 size: 13 residues.

The rearrangement links TRBV2 to TRBJ2-7, with TRBD2 matching 13 bases. The last part of the DNA fits TRBJ2-5 better; the J call may be wrong. The CDR3 has 17 amino acids. CDR1 SNHLY and CDR2 FYNNEI come from the germline V gene. The CDR3 sequence: CASSEGTSGSFQETQYF. Here the CDR3 DNA reads TGTGCCAGCAGTGAAGGGACTAGCGGGAGTTTCCAAGAGACCCAGTACTTC.

The rearrangement uses TRBV11-2 and TRBJ2-7; D perhaps matches TRBD1 (7 bases). Trimming cost V 5 bases and J 2 bases, with 19 bases left between them. CDR1 and CDR2 from the germline V gene are SGHAT and FQNNGV. This CDR3 is 16 amino acids long. The CDR3 protein is CASSRGTGQSTYEQYF. The CDR3 nucleotides are TGTGCCAGCAGCCGGGGGACGGGACAGTCTACCTACGAGCAGTACTTC.

This sequence joins TRBV27 and TRBJ1-1, with D unresolved. Germline-derived CDR1 and CDR2 are MNHEY and SMNVEV (reference sequence). The CDR3 runs to 14 residues. Trimming removed 5 bases at V and 1 base at J, with 11 bases between. The CDR3 region has the DNA TGTGCCAGCAGTCCCCGCCGGGCGAACACTGAAGCTTTCTTT. It is translated as CASSPRRANTEAFF.

The chain uses TRBV7-8 and TRBJ2-5; D might be TRBD1 (6 bases). CDR3 length: 15 residues. The V end was cut by 2 bases, the J end by 1 base, with 11 bases between. The V gene's germline CDR1 is SGHVS and CDR2 FQNEAQ. This CDR3 reads CASSLSGTLQETQYF. The CDR3 bases are TGTGCCAGCAGCTTATCCGGGACACTCCAAGAGACCCAGTACTTC.

The rearrangement uses TRBV7-9 and TRBJ2-1; TRBD1 is a possible D gene (6 bases). The CDR3 is made up of 15 amino acids. V lost 5 bases and J lost 4, with 15 bases in between. Looked up from germline, CDR1 is SEHNR and CDR2 is FQNEAQ (reference sequence). The chain's CDR3 is CASSLPGTNYNEQFF. The CDR3, as DNA: TGTGCCAGCAGCCTACCTGGGACAAATTACAATGAGCAGTTCTTC.

The chain carries TRBV5-1 and TRBJ2-3; 14 positions agree with TRBD2. The V gene end was trimmed by 4 bases and the J gene end by 5 bases; junction bases not matched to a gene: 6. This CDR3 region has 16 residues. Per the germline V gene, CDR1 is SGHRS and CDR2 is YFSETQ. For the CDR3, the DNA is TGCGCCAGCAGCCCGGGACTAGCGGGAGTAGGAGATACGCAGTATTTT. It encodes CASSPGLAGVGDTQYF.

This chain uses TRBV19 with TRBJ1-3; D remains unclear. Germline-derived CDR1 and CDR2 are LNHDA and SQIVND (reference sequence). The V gene lost 2 bases and the J gene lost 4 bases, with 3 bases spanning the gap. The CDR3 is made up of 12 amino acids. CDR3 bases: TGTGCCAGTAGTATATGGGGAAACACCATATATTTT. The encoded protein is CASSIWGNTIYF.

V usage is TRBV5-1 and J usage is TRBJ2-7, with D perhaps TRBD2 (6 bases). The length of the CDR3 is 17 residues. Germline V lookup: CDR1 SGHRS, CDR2 YFSETQ. Trimming removed 0 bases from V and 2 bases from J, with 18 bases in between. The CDR3 sequence is CASSLVKTGTSPYEQYF. CDR3 coding DNA: TGCGCCAGCAGCTTGGTTAAAACCGGGACTTCACCCTACGAGCAGTACTTC.

This clone came up once. The rearrangement uses TRBV10-2 and TRBJ1-5, with D possibly being TRBD1 (5 bases). Germline loops: CDR1 WSHSY, CDR2 SAAADI. This CDR3 has 17 amino acids. V was cut by 3 bases and J by 1 base, with 16 bases left in between. CDR3 nucleotide sequence: TGCGCCAGCAGTGACCGGCAGGGCGCTGCGAGCAATCAGCCCCAGCATTTT. This sequence encodes CASSDRQGAASNQPQHF.

The count of this clone is one. This sequence joins TRBV28 and TRBJ2-2, with TRBD2 matching over 9 bases. CDR1 is MDHEN, CDR2 SYDVKM, per germline. The length of the CDR3 is 17 residues. The V segment lost 6 bases and the J segment 7 bases; nucleotides outside the gene matches: 15. The CDR3 sequence is CASRLRGGRAAVGELFF. The CDR3 bases are TGTGCCAGCAGGTTGCGGGGCGGGAGGGCGGCGGTCGGGGAGCTGTTTTTT. Based on the CDR3 plus reference TRBV28 and TRBJ2-2, the full variable domain is DVKVTQSSRYLVKRTGEKVFLECVQDMDHENMFWYRQDPGLGLRLIYFSYDVKMKEKGDIPEGYSVSREKKERFSLILESASTNQTSMYLCASRLRGGRAAVGELFFGEGSRLTVL.

The chain joins TRBV19 to TRBJ1-6, with 12 positions matching TRBD1. Germline values: CDR1 LNHDA, CDR2 SQIVND (reference sequence). V shed 5 bases and J 6 bases; nucleotides not matched to a gene: 5. The length of the CDR3 is 16 residues. CDR3 sequence (DNA): TGTGCCAGTAGTCCGGGACAGGGGGCAGGTAATTCACCCCTCCACTTT. As protein: CASSPGQGAGNSPLHF. The full variable domain, completed using reference TRBV19 and TRBJ1-6, is DGGITQSPKYLFRKEGQNVTLSCEQNLNHDAMYWYRQDPGQGLRLIYYSQIVNDFQKGDIAEGYSVSREKKESFPLTVTSAQKNPTAFYLCASSPGQGAGNSPLHFGNGTRLTVT.

The chain employs TRBV5-6 and TRBJ2-3, with D tentatively TRBD1 (6 bases). The germline V gene has CDR1 SGHDT and CDR2 YYEEEE. V was trimmed by 0 bases and J by 3 bases, leaving 14 bases between them. The CDR3 has 16 amino acids. CDR3 loop: CASSLDREWVTDTQYF. CDR3 DNA sequence: TGTGCCAGCAGCTTGGACAGGGAGTGGGTAACAGATACGCAGTATTTT. The variable domain in full, with the rest retrieved from reference TRBV5-6 and TRBJ2-3, is DAGVTQSPTHLIKTRGQQVTLRCSPKSGHDTVSWYQQALGQGPQFIFQYYEEEERQRGNFPDRFSGHQFPNYSSELNVNALLLGDSALYLCASSLDREWVTDTQYFGPGTRLTVL.

This chain uses TRBV6-1 with TRBJ1-4; weak D call: TRBD1 (6 bases). V lost 4 bases and J lost 14, with 11 bases in between. This CDR3 comprises 11 residues. CDR1 is MNHNS, CDR2 SASEGT, per germline. This CDR3 reads CASSVGTYLFF. CDR3 coding DNA: TGTGCCAGCAGTGTCGGGACATATCTGTTTTTT.

This clone appeared once. J is TRBJ2-1 and V is TRBV11-1, with TRBD1 matching 12 bases. The ends lost 4 bases at V and 7 bases at J; junction bases unmatched: 5. CDR3 length: 15 residues. Germline CDR1 SGHAT, CDR2 FQDESV (reference sequence). CDR3 in DNA: TGTGCCAGCAGCTCACCGGGACAGGGGGCGAATGAGCAGTTCTTC. Translation gives CASSSPGQGANEQFF.

This chain uses TRBV5-6 with TRBJ2-5; TRBD1 agrees at 8 bases. The CDR3 spans 15 residues. V was clipped by 0 bases and J by 5 bases; unmatched bases: 6. Germline V lookup: CDR1 SGHDT, CDR2 YYEEEE. For the CDR3, the DNA is TGTGCCAGCAGCTTGGCAGGGGGCGCGCGGGAGACCCAGTACTTC. Protein sequence: CASSLAGGARETQYF.

The chain combines TRBV5-1 with TRBJ1-2, with 12 bases fitting TRBD1. The CDR3 contains 16 residues. V was pared by 3 bases and J by 4 bases, with 7 bases of the junction left unmatched. Germline V CDR1 and CDR2: SGHRS, YFSETQ. CDR3 protein: CASSSGTGGGSYGYTF. DNA of the CDR3: TGCGCCAGCAGCTCGGGGACAGGGGGCGGCAGCTATGGCTACACCTTC.

The chain links TRBV28 to TRBJ2-5, with TRBD2 matching over 7 bases. The better agreement between TRBJ2-7 and the DNA end casts doubt on the J call. The germline CDR1 and CDR2 sequences are MDHEN and SYDVKM. The CDR3 spans 13 residues. The CDR3 DNA reads TGTGCCAGCAGGGCCGGGGGGAAGTACGAGCAGTACTTC. The encoded protein is CASRAGGKYEQYF.

A few counts support this clone. The rearrangement links TRBV15 to TRBJ2-5; 10 nucleotides align to TRBD1. Germline CDR1 is LNHNV and CDR2 is YYDKDF (reference sequence). The CDR3 runs to 14 residues. The V segment lost 8 bases and the J segment 1 base; nucleotides outside the gene matches: 4. CDR3 loop: CATRTGGAQETQYF. CDR3 DNA sequence: TGTGCCACCCGGACAGGGGGGGCCCAAGAGACCCAGTACTTC.

V is TRBV27 and J is TRBJ1-6; D unclear. This CDR3 spans 15 amino acids. V was trimmed by 6 bases and J by 5 bases, leaving 14 bases between them. The germline V gene encodes CDR1 MNHEY and CDR2 SMNVEV (reference sequence). As DNA, the CDR3 is TGTGCCAGCAGAAGGTTCCCGGGCGATAATTCACCCCTCCACTTT. Amino acids: CASRRFPGDNSPLHF.

The chain couples TRBV7-9 to TRBJ1-2; a weak D match, TRBD1 (5 bases). The V gene's germline CDR1 is SEHNR and CDR2 FQNEAQ (reference sequence). The CDR3 extends over 14 amino acids. V was cut by 5 bases and J by 5 bases, with 15 bases left in between. The CDR3 sequence: CASSRGPTEYGYTF. CDR3 nucleotides: TGTGCCAGCAGCAGGGGCCCCACCGAATATGGCTACACCTTC.

The chain links TRBV28 to TRBJ2-1; tentative D call: TRBD2 (6 bases). This CDR3 is 12 amino acids long. The V and J ends lost 5 bases and 8 bases respectively, with 10 bases between them. CDR1 and CDR2 (germline): MDHEN, SYDVKM. This CDR3 reads CASSILAYEQFF. The CDR3 DNA is TGTGCCAGCAGTATACTAGCTTATGAGCAGTTCTTC.

This clone was observed a few times. The chain joins TRBV7-9 to TRBJ1-4, with D possibly TRBD1 on 6 matching bases. The CDR3 is made up of 14 amino acids. The germline V gene encodes CDR1 SEHNR and CDR2 FQNEAQ (reference sequence). V lost 1 base and J lost 6, with 9 bases in between. This CDR3 is CASSLEAGDEKLFF. DNA for the CDR3: TGTGCCAGCAGCTTAGAGGCAGGGGATGAAAAACTGTTTTTT.

V is TRBV4-1 and J is TRBJ1-5; 9 bases match TRBD1. CDR3 length: 16 amino acids. Per germline, CDR1 MGHRA and CDR2 YSYEKL. V was pared by 3 bases and J by 2 bases, with 5 bases of the junction left unmatched. The CDR3, as DNA: TGCGCCAGCAGCCACTCCGACAGGGGGGGCAATCAGCCCCAGCATTTT. Translating it yields CASSHSDRGGNQPQHF.

The V and J genes are TRBV5-1 and TRBJ2-5; D is possibly TRBD2 (6 bases). V lost 2 bases, J lost 3 bases, and 11 bases lay in between. CDR3 length: 14 residues. The V gene's germline CDR1 is SGHRS and CDR2 YFSETQ. The chain's CDR3 is CASSLGLREETQYF. CDR3 bases: TGCGCCAGCAGCTTAGGACTACGGGAAGAGACCCAGTACTTC.

The rearrangement joins TRBV5-6 to TRBJ1-1; 9 nucleotides match TRBD1. The CDR3 has 14 residues. After removal of 2 bases from V and 5 bases from J, the junction contained 4 bases not matched to a gene. Germline-derived CDR1 and CDR2 are SGHDT and YYEEEE. CDR3 bases: TGTGCCAGCAGCTTAAACAGGGGGCAGACTGAAGCTTTCTTT. Encoded protein: CASSLNRGQTEAFF.

The chain employs TRBV5-1 and TRBJ1-2; no clear D gene. Germline values: CDR1 SGHRS, CDR2 YFSETQ. CDR3 length equals 14 residues. The V end was cut by 1 base, the J end by 8 bases, with 15 bases between. CDR3 region: CASSLSLGSRGYTF. The DNA for the CDR3 is TGCGCCAGCAGCTTGTCGTTGGGGTCCCGGGGCTACACCTTC.

The genes are TRBV5-1 and TRBJ2-7; a possible D gene is TRBD2 (5 bases). Germline V CDR1 and CDR2: SGHRS, YFSETQ. The CDR3 contains 15 residues. V was shortened by 4 bases and J by 4 bases, with 18 bases between the two germline ends. The CDR3 sequence: CASSPVASTPYEQYF. CDR3 in DNA: TGCGCCAGCAGCCCCGTAGCGTCTACCCCATACGAGCAGTACTTC.

This clone was recorded only once. This chain joins TRBV29-1 and TRBJ2-2; 9 bases are a match to TRBD2. The CDR3 is 15 residues long. V gave up 4 bases and J gave up 5 bases; unmatched junction bases: 8. Germline CDR1 reads SQVTM; CDR2 reads ANQGSEA. For the CDR3, the DNA is TGCAGCGTTGGCGGGAGGGCAGGAGTTACCGGGGAGCTGTTTTTT. Translation gives CSVGGRAGVTGELFF.

The CDR3 coding sequence is TGCAGCGTTGAAGCCCCCAGGGGCCGTCGGGACAATGAGCAGTTCTTC. It yields the protein CSVEAPRGRRDNEQFF. The chain has TRBV29-1 and TRBJ2-1; a weak D match, TRBD1 (6 bases). V was shortened by 1 base and J by 5 bases, with 18 bases between the two germline ends. The germline V gene encodes CDR1 SQVTM and CDR2 ANQGSEA. CDR3 size: 16 residues.

This chain joins TRBV29-1 and TRBJ1-2; D is possibly TRBD1 (5 bases). There are 13 residues in the CDR3. In germline, CDR1 is SQVTM, CDR2 ANQGSEA. V was trimmed by 6 bases and J by 4 bases, leaving 15 bases between them. The CDR3 sequence: CSVTRQQGYGYTF. DNA of the CDR3: TGCAGCGTAACTCGACAGCAGGGCTATGGCTACACCTTC. The full variable domain, rest sourced from reference TRBV29-1 and TRBJ1-2, is SAVISQKPSRDICQRGTSLTIQCQVDSQVTMMFWYRQQPGQSLTLIATANQGSEATYESGFVIDKFPISRPNLTFSTLTVSNMSPEDSSIYLCSVTRQQGYGYTFGSGTRLTVV.

The chain carries TRBV5-1 and TRBJ2-1; D tentatively reads TRBD1 or TRBD2 (5 bases each). The germline V gene encodes CDR1 SGHRS and CDR2 YFSETQ. The V and J ends lost 2 bases and 4 bases respectively, with 13 bases between them. This CDR3 spans 15 amino acids. DNA for the CDR3: TGCGCCAGCAGCTTCTGGGACCATATATACAATGAGCAGTTCTTC. Encoded protein: CASSFWDHIYNEQFF.